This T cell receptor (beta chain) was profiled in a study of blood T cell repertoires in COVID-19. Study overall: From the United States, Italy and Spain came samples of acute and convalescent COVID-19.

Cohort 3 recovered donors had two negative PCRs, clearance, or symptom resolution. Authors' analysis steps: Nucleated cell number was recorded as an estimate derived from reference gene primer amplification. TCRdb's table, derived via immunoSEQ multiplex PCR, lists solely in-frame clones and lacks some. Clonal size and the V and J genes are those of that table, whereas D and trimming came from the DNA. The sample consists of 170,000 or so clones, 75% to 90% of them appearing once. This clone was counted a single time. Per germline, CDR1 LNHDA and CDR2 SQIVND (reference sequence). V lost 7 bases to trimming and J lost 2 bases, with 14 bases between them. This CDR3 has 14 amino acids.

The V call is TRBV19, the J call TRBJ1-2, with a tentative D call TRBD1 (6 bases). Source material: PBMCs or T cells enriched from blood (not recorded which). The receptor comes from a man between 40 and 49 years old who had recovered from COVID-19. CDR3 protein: CASNSPGGNYGYTF. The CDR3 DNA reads TGTGCCAGTAATTCCCCGGGGGGCAACTATGGCTACACCTTC. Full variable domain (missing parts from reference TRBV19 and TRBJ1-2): DGGITQSPKYLFRKEGQNVTLSCEQNLNHDAMYWYRQDPGQGLRLIYYSQIVNDFQKGDIAEGYSVSREKKESFPLTVTSAQKNPTAFYLCASNSPGGNYGYTFGSGTRLTVV.